The clone carrying this TCR beta chain was seen more than once but under ten times. Its antigen is not identified. cDNA carried unique molecular identifiers, and a universal primer site was added by template switching. TCRdb fed the 5' RACE reads into MiXCR, producing one record per CDR3 protein. Seen here are 130,000 to 150,000 distinct CDR3 sequences, around 3.6% observed once, and the top ten hold around 8.1%. The sample belongs to a study of identical twins. Study-level results: Abundant beta clonotypes from cord blood had fewer insertions, unlike memory repertoires, which showed none. Monozygotic twin pairs showed more out-of-frame TCR alpha sharing than models estimated. Invariant MAIT and iNKT cells are populations that could partly confound zero-insertion analyses.

The CDR3 runs to 13 residues. Germline values: CDR1 LGHNT, CDR2 FRNRAP. Trimming pared 2 bases from V and 2 bases from J, leaving 6 bases between. The chain combines TRBV12-5 with TRBJ1-1; D gene uncertain. The sample consisted of memory T cells sorted from blood. The source is a man aged 18-30 years in good health. CDR3 residues: CASGLWGNTEAFF. DNA for the CDR3: TGTGCTAGTGGTTTGTGGGGTAACACTGAAGCTTTCTTT.